Reported below is one TCR beta chain. The antigen is undetermined. The data are from a study of PD-L1 blockade in urothelial cancer. For the study at large: Of about 30 patients, fewer than 27 were males with bladder-origin urothelial cancer. Patients had undergone 0 to 3 prior chemotherapy regimens. Study results and limitations: Clonality of blood TCR below the median before treatment predicted better survival.

Germline CDR1 is LNHDA and CDR2 is SQIVND (reference sequence). This CDR3 is built from 14 residues. V was pared by 5 bases and J by 4 bases, with 14 bases between. Added to each PCR by spiking were synthetic TCR analog templates. Sequenced by immunoSEQ multiplex PCR; TCRdb stores in-frame clones only, minus some. The repertoire holds some 65,000 clones, with 81% as singletons. Indicated time point: pretreatment peripheral blood. The rearrangement links TRBV19 to TRBJ1-1, with D maybe TRBD1 (6 bases). Specimen: PBMCs, collected around atezolizumab (anti-PD-L1) treatment. The receptor was isolated from a man between 65 and 85 years old with urothelial cancer. CDR3 DNA: TGTGCCAGTAGTGCCTCAGGGGCTGCCACTGAAGCTTTCTTT. Residues: CASSASGAATEAFF.